This TCR beta chain comes out of a study of T cell responses to AZD1222 COVID-19 vaccine. Findings of the study overall: Nearly half of the spike-specific TCRs reportedly recognize variant regions that carry no mutations.

V was clipped by 3 bases and J by 4 bases; unmatched bases: 7. CDR1 and CDR2 (germline): PRHDT, FYEKMQ (reference sequence). The CDR3 spans 15 residues. Produced via immunoSEQ multiplex PCR; TCRdb's table is partial and in-frame only. Seen here are fewer than 120,000 clones, roughly 89% observed once, and the top ten hold roughly 2.7%. This clone was seen only once. No antigen is known for it. The sample here was peripheral blood, taken 28 days after the second AZD1222 dose. The receptor was isolated from an adult who received the AZD1222 COVID-19 vaccine. The rearrangement links TRBV13 to TRBJ2-7; 9 positions agree with TRBD1. CDR3 coding DNA: TGTGCCAGCAGCTTTCCGGGACAGGGATCTTACGAGCAGTACTTC. It yields the protein CASSFPGQGSYEQYF.